These 11 T cell receptor beta chains were all obtained from the same sample, sequenced in a study of cytomegalovirus exposure and HLA in healthy donors. 13 Jbeta primers and 60 Vbeta primers were used for the PCR. TCRdb's copy holds only in-frame clones and misses some; the assay was immunoSEQ multiplex PCR. The repertoire holds about 110,000 clones, with roughly 76% as singletons. The sample was PBMCs. All receptors derive from a woman aged 45-65 years in good health and CMV-seropositive.

In this sample, this clone turned up a few times. V gene TRBV5-1 combines with J gene TRBJ2-5; D possibly corresponds to TRBD2 (6 bases). CDR1 and CDR2 (germline): SGHRS, YFSETQ. V shed 6 bases and J shed 5 bases, with 23 bases lying between them. The CDR3 length is 16 residues. CDR3 nucleotides: TGCGCCAGCACCTCCGGAGGGGATCACCGGGGCGAGACCCAGTACTTC. Translation: CASTSGGDHRGETQYF.

There are a few counts of this clone. V and J are TRBV18 and TRBJ1-1; no clear D. The CDR3 consists of 13 residues. Germline V CDR1 and CDR2: KGHSH, LQKENI. The V end lost 1 base, the J end lost 2 bases, and 5 bases lay between the germline ends. The CDR3 DNA reads TGTGCCAGCTCACCACTTGGCAACACTGAAGCTTTCTTT. Its protein is CASSPLGNTEAFF.

The V gene is TRBV5-8, the J gene TRBJ1-5; 8 bases line up with TRBD1. CDR1 is SGHTS and CDR2 is YDEGEE in the germline V gene. J lost 2 bases, V lost 4 bases, and 5 bases had no gene match. The CDR3 totals 15 residues. The CDR3 DNA is TGTGCCAGCAGCGTCCAGGGGGCTCGCAATCAGCCCCAGCATTTT. Translated: CASSVQGARNQPQHF.

The chain is built from TRBV28 and TRBJ1-3, with 7 bases that match TRBD1. The CDR3 sequence is 15 residues long. V was clipped by 5 bases and J by 0 bases; unmatched bases: 4. The V gene's germline CDR1 is MDHEN and CDR2 SYDVKM. The CDR3 region has the DNA TGTGCCAGCAGTCTGGGGACAGTCTCTGGAAACACCATATATTTT. The encoded protein is CASSLGTVSGNTIYF.

The V call is TRBV4-2, the J call TRBJ1-2; D is uncertain. There are 13 residues in the CDR3. Germline V CDR1 and CDR2: LGHNA, YNFKEQ. Trimming pared 3 bases from V and 5 bases from J, leaving 10 bases between. This CDR3 is CASSQGETYGYTF. The CDR3 DNA sequence: TGTGCCAGCAGCCAGGGAGAGACTTATGGCTACACCTTC.

The chain couples TRBV4-2 to TRBJ1-2; D ambiguous. V lost 1 base, J lost 7 bases, and 10 bases lay in between. The CDR3 is 13 amino acids. From germline, CDR1 is LGHNA and CDR2 YNFKEQ. For the CDR3, the DNA is TGTGCCAGCAGCCAAGTCACCGGCGGTGGCTACACCTTC. Residues: CASSQVTGGGYTF.

The rearrangement joins TRBV6-6 to TRBJ2-5; no firm D call. The CDR3 totals 14 residues. Trimming cost V 2 bases and J 5 bases, with 12 bases left between them. CDR1 is MNHNY, CDR2 SVGAGI, per germline (reference sequence). The CDR3 DNA reads TGTGCCAGCAGTTACAATGGGCGTAGGGAGACCCAGTACTTC. It encodes CASSYNGRRETQYF.

This clone was observed a handful of times. The rearrangement joins TRBV11-1 to TRBJ2-5; TRBD2 matches at 13 bases. CDR3 length: 18 residues. Germline V gene sequence: CDR1 SGHAT, CDR2 FQDESV (reference sequence). V was pared by 0 bases and J by 3 bases, with 7 bases of the junction left unmatched. The DNA of the CDR3 is TGTGCCAGCAGCTTAGCGCGTTCCGGACTAGCGGGGGAAGAGACCCAGTACTTC. Translated, it gives CASSLARSGLAGEETQYF.

The J gene is TRBJ2-7, the V gene TRBV7-8; no definite D call. The ends were cut back, 3 bases at V and 0 bases at J, with 15 bases in the middle. CDR3 length: 16 residues. CDR1 and CDR2 from the germline V gene are SGHVS and FQNEAQ. The CDR3 region has the DNA TGTGCCAGCAGCTTTCAGGCCATCCGTTACTCCTACGAGCAGTACTTC. This translates into CASSFQAIRYSYEQYF. Together with reference TRBV7-8 and TRBJ2-7, the CDR3 gives the full variable domain: GAGVSQSPRYKVAKRGQDVALRCDPISGHVSLFWYQQALGQGPEFLTYFQNEAQLDKSGLPSDRFFAERPEGSVSTLKIQRTQQEDSAVYLCASSFQAIRYSYEQYFGPGTRLTVT.

The CDR3 DNA is TGTGCCAGCTCACCACTAGTGGGACAGGTTGCGGAAAAACTGTTTTTT. It encodes CASSPLVGQVAEKLFF. The chain joins TRBV18 to TRBJ1-4; 8 nucleotides agree with TRBD1. In germline, CDR1 is KGHSH, CDR2 LQKENI. Trimming at V came to 1 base and at J to 8 bases, leaving 9 bases not matched to a gene. The CDR3 is made up of 16 amino acids.

J is TRBJ2-7 and V is TRBV19; unclear D gene. V was trimmed by 2 bases and J by 5 bases, leaving 13 bases between them. Germline V gene data show CDR1 as LNHDA and CDR2 as SQIVND (reference sequence). The CDR3 sequence is 14 residues long. CDR3 nucleotide sequence: TGTGCCAGTAGTATACCGTCTCTCCCCCACGAGCAGTACTTC. Translated, it gives CASSIPSLPHEQYF.